This T cell receptor beta chain was profiled in a study of T cell responses to AZD1222 COVID-19 vaccine. Overall study findings and caveats: The sample set comprised mostly white British donors with more females, and clonal diversity was possibly underestimated. Per reports, nearly half of all spike-specific TCRs target regions that are unmutated in variants. Sampled repertoires all dated from after the peak T cell response.

Losses at the gene ends were 1 base for V and 5 bases for J; bases not matched to a gene: 5. CDR3 length: 15 amino acids. Germline V gene lookup returns CDR1 SGHTA and CDR2 FQGNSA. Method: immunoSEQ multiplex PCR; TCRdb's copy keeps in-frame clones and lacks some. Found here are hundreds of thousands of clones, 94% of them singletons; the top ten hold 0.55%. Details on this clone: The antigen remains undetermined.

Second-dose intervals near 4 or 12 weeks were combined. The specimen comprised peripheral blood, sampled 28 days after the second AZD1222 dose. V is TRBV7-2 and J is TRBJ2-3; 8 bases align to TRBD2. This TCR was sampled from an adult who received the AZD1222 COVID-19 vaccine. This CDR3 reads CASSLVREVLDTQYF. CDR3 DNA sequence: TGTGCCAGCAGCTTAGTGCGGGAGGTGTTAGATACGCAGTATTTT.